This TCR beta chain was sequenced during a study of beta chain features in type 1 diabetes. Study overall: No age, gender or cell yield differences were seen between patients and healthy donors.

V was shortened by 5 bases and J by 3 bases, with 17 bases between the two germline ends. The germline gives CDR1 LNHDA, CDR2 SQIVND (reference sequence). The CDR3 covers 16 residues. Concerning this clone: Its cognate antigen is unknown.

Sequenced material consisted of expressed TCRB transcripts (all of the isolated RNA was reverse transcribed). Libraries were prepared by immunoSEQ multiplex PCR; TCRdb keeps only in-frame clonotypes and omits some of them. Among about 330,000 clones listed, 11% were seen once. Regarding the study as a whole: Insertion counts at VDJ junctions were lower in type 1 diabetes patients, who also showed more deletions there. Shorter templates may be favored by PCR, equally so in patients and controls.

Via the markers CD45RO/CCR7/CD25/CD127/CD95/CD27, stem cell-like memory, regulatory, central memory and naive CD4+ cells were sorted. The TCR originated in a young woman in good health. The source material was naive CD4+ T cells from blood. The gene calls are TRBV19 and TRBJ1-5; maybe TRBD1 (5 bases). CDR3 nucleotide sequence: TGTGCCAGTAGTTGGGGTTTTGACAGAATCAATCAGCCCCAGCATTTT. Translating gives CASSWGFDRINQPQHF. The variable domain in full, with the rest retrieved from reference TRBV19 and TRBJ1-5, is DGGITQSPKYLFRKEGQNVTLSCEQNLNHDAMYWYRQDPGQGLRLIYYSQIVNDFQKGDIAEGYSVSREKKESFPLTVTSAQKNPTAFYLCASSWGFDRINQPQHFGDGTRLSIL.